These 32 T cell receptor beta chains were all obtained from the same sample, sequenced in a study of shared clonotypes between healthy human individuals. Repertoires were generated with immunoSEQ multiplex PCR, while TCRdb's copy carries only in-frame clones and drops some. The profile shows 2.5 million or so clones, over 85% of them singletons. The sequenced sample consisted of naive CD4+ T cells sorted from blood. The subset: CD45RA+ positively selected. The receptors come from a man aged 18 to 30 in good health.

The genes are TRBV6-5 and TRBJ1-2; D gene uncertain. This CDR3 has 12 residues. The germline V gene has CDR1 MNHEY and CDR2 SVGAGI. Trimming took 6 bases from V and 8 from J, leaving 13 bases between them. CDR3 in amino acids: CASRPGVGGYTF. The DNA for the CDR3 is TGTGCCAGCAGGCCTGGGGTGGGGGGCTACACCTTC.

This chain uses TRBV18 with TRBJ1-1, with 11 positions matching TRBD1. The CDR3 consists of 14 residues. With V trimmed by 8 bases and J by 1 base, 3 bases remained unmatched. The germline gives CDR1 KGHSH, CDR2 LQKENI. CDR3 nucleotides: TGTGCCAGCCGGGACAGGGGGGGGAACACTGAAGCTTTCTTT. Residues: CASRDRGGNTEAFF.

The V call is TRBV27, the J call TRBJ2-2; 13 nucleotides align to TRBD2. The CDR3 is 17 residues long. The germline CDR1 and CDR2 sequences are MNHEY and SMNVEV (reference sequence). Losses at the gene ends were 5 bases for V and 7 bases for J; bases not matched to a gene: 10. The CDR3 here is CASSPLLAGGRNGELFF. DNA for the CDR3: TGTGCCAGCAGTCCACTACTAGCGGGGGGGCGGAACGGGGAGCTGTTTTTT.

J is TRBJ1-3 and V is TRBV11-2; D remains ambiguous. CDR1 SGHAT and CDR2 FQNNGV come from the germline V gene. V lost 5 bases, J lost 0 bases, and 14 bases lay in between. This CDR3 comprises 16 residues. The CDR3 DNA follows: TGTGCCAGCAGCGCAAGACCACAGCTCTCTGGAAACACCATATATTTT. The encoded protein is CASSARPQLSGNTIYF.

The V gene is TRBV7-2, the J gene TRBJ2-5; D may match TRBD1 or TRBD2 (5 bases each). The CDR3 spans 14 residues. V was pared by 2 bases and J by 0 bases, with 7 bases between. Per germline, CDR1 SGHTA and CDR2 FQGNSA. The CDR3 loop reads CASSLSGHQETQYF. In DNA form, the CDR3 reads TGTGCCAGCAGCTTATCGGGACACCAAGAGACCCAGTACTTC.

Remarks on this clone: The same CDR3 is also encoded by other DNA sequences in this sample. The rearrangement links TRBV6-5 to TRBJ1-6, with D unclear. V was shortened by 0 bases and J by 7 bases, with 7 bases between the two germline ends. This CDR3 contains 14 residues. Germline CDR1 reads MNHEY; CDR2 reads SVGAGI. The CDR3 nucleotides read TGTGCCAGCAGTTACTCGATTGGGAATTCACCCCTCCACTTT. This gives the protein CASSYSIGNSPLHF.

The chain is built from TRBV29-1 and TRBJ2-3; D remains unclear. Germline loops: CDR1 SQVTM, CDR2 ANQGSEA. The CDR3 covers 10 residues. V lost 5 bases, J lost 5 bases, and 5 bases lay in between. The chain's CDR3 is CSVRRDTQYF. The CDR3 nucleotides are TGCAGCGTTCGGAGAGATACGCAGTATTTT.

The genes are TRBV6-1 and TRBJ1-5; D remains ambiguous. Trimming left V 2 bases short and J 0 bases short, with 8 bases between. CDR3 size: 15 residues. In germline, CDR1 is MNHNS, CDR2 SASEGT. The CDR3 region has the DNA TGTGCCAGCAGTGAATGGGGTTATAGCAATCAGCCCCAGCATTTT. Translated, it gives CASSEWGYSNQPQHF.

This clone appeared a single time. The CDR3 DNA is TGTGCCAGCAGTGTGAGGGAATCGAACACTGAAGCTTTCTTT. This translates into CASSVRESNTEAFF. The V and J genes are TRBV6-1 and TRBJ1-1; unclear D gene. The length of the CDR3 is 14 residues. Germline V gives CDR1 MNHNS, CDR2 SASEGT. V shed 4 bases and J shed 1 base, with 10 bases lying between them.

The chain combines TRBV28 with TRBJ1-5; 9 positions match TRBD1. J was trimmed by 2 bases and V by 2 bases; bases with no gene match: 4. Germline CDR1 reads MDHEN; CDR2 reads SYDVKM. The CDR3 has 16 amino acids. CDR3 loop: CASSLGTGQGNQPQHF. The CDR3 DNA reads as TGTGCCAGCAGTTTAGGGACAGGGCAGGGCAATCAGCCCCAGCATTTT.

J is TRBJ2-1 and V is TRBV4-1; no clear D. V dropped 1 base and J dropped 2 bases, with 12 bases sitting between them. The CDR3 is made up of 16 amino acids. In germline, CDR1 is MGHRA, CDR2 YSYEKL. The CDR3 spells CASSQVHRSPYNEQFF. The CDR3 DNA reads as TGCGCCAGCAGCCAAGTCCACCGGAGCCCCTACAATGAGCAGTTCTTC.

The V call is TRBV27, the J call TRBJ1-1; D is perhaps TRBD1 (5 bases). The V end was cut by 3 bases, the J end by 4 bases, with 9 bases between. The CDR3 covers 13 residues. Germline CDR1 reads MNHEY; CDR2 reads SMNVEV (reference sequence). For the CDR3, the DNA is TGTGCCAGCAGTTTTTGGGGCCGCACTGAAGCTTTCTTT. This encodes CASSFWGRTEAFF.

The chain uses TRBV2 and TRBJ2-3; maybe TRBD2 (5 bases). CDR1 SNHLY and CDR2 FYNNEI come from the germline V gene. This CDR3 contains 14 residues. The V gene lost 4 bases and the J gene lost 0 bases, with 8 bases spanning the gap. Here the CDR3 reads CASSGDYSTDTQYF. The CDR3 coding sequence is TGTGCCAGCAGTGGAGACTATAGCACAGATACGCAGTATTTT.

V usage is TRBV9 and J usage is TRBJ2-3; TRBD2 aligns across 7 bases. Germline CDR1 SGDLS, CDR2 YYNGEE. V lost 3 bases, J lost 6 bases, and 4 bases stayed unmatched. The CDR3 has 13 residues. In nucleotides, the CDR3 is TGTGCCAGCAGCGCACTAGCGTCGGATACGCAGTATTTT. The encoded protein is CASSALASDTQYF. The full variable domain, rest sourced from reference TRBV9 and TRBJ2-3, is DSGVTQTPKHLITATGQRVTLRCSPRSGDLSVYWYQQSLDQGLQFLIQYYNGEERAKGNILERFSAQQFPDLHSELNLSSLELGDSALYFCASSALASDTQYFGPGTRLTVL.

This clone appeared a single time. V gene TRBV19 combines with J gene TRBJ1-6, with TRBD1 as a possible D gene (5 bases). Deletions cut 8 bases from V and 9 bases from J, with 11 bases between. The CDR3 is 12 amino acids. Germline CDR1 is LNHDA and CDR2 is SQIVND (reference sequence). CDR3 protein: CASRGGVSPLHF. The CDR3 DNA reads TGTGCCAGTCGGGGAGGGGTTTCACCCCTCCACTTT.

The V and J genes are TRBV29-1 and TRBJ2-3; 11 nucleotides match TRBD2. V gave up 2 bases and J gave up 6 bases; unmatched junction bases: 10. Germline V gene data show CDR1 as SQVTM and CDR2 as ANQGSEA. This CDR3 has 16 residues. Written as DNA, the CDR3 is TGCAGCGTTGAAATAGCGGGAGGGCCAGCGGTGGATACGCAGTATTTT. This encodes CSVEIAGGPAVDTQYF.

V gene TRBV2 combines with J gene TRBJ2-7, with D possibly being TRBD1 (5 bases). This CDR3 spans 14 amino acids. Trimming left V 7 bases short and J 2 bases short, with 15 bases between. Germline-derived CDR1 and CDR2 are SNHLY and FYNNEI. CDR3 bases: TGTGCCAGCACCCCTAGTTGGGGCCCCTACGAGCAGTACTTC. Residues: CASTPSWGPYEQYF.

The chain has TRBV9 and TRBJ2-2, with D uncertain. With 4 bases removed from V and 3 bases from J, the gap between germline ends came to 10 bases. CDR3 length equals 14 residues. The germline gives CDR1 SGDLS, CDR2 YYNGEE. The CDR3 DNA reads TGTGCCAGCAGCCCTCTAAGGGACACCGGGGAGCTGTTTTTT. It specifies CASSPLRDTGELFF.

The rearrangement uses TRBV25-1 and TRBJ2-3; TRBD1 might be the D (6 bases). Germline assignment: CDR1 MGHDK and CDR2 SYGVNS. This CDR3 region has 17 residues. V was shortened by 4 bases and J by 0 bases, with 17 bases between the two germline ends. The CDR3, as DNA: TGTGCCAGCAGTGCGGTACCAGGGGTTACTAGCACAGATACGCAGTATTTT. Translating gives CASSAVPGVTSTDTQYF.

This clone has a handful of counts. The identical CDR3 is also encoded by other nucleotide sequences in the sample. The chain is built from TRBV18 and TRBJ2-7; 10 bases are shared with TRBD2. The trim removed 3 bases at V and 0 bases at J, leaving 2 bases unmatched. The CDR3 consists of 15 residues. Looked up from germline, CDR1 is KGHSH and CDR2 is LQKENI. In DNA, the CDR3 is TGTGCCAGCTCACCTGCTAGCGGGAGCTCCTACGAGCAGTACTTC. It translates to CASSPASGSSYEQYF.

The J gene is TRBJ2-1, the V gene TRBV9; TRBD2 matches at 13 bases. Per the germline V gene, CDR1 is SGDLS and CDR2 is YYNGEE. V lost 4 bases and J lost 1; bases outside the gene matches: 14. CDR3 length: 20 residues. CDR3 sequence (DNA): TGTGCCAGCAGCCTAACGACTAGCGGGAGGATCTATGCGTCCTACAATGAGCAGTTCTTC. This gives the protein CASSLTTSGRIYASYNEQFF.

Only a few counts were recorded for this clone. Other nucleotide sequences from this sample produce the same CDR3. The CDR3 sequence: CASSPGTGDNSPLHF. The CDR3 DNA sequence: TGCGCCAGCAGCCCAGGGACAGGGGATAATTCACCCCTCCACTTT. The V gene is TRBV5-1, the J gene TRBJ1-6, with 10 bases lining up with TRBD1. The V and J ends lost 4 bases and 5 bases, in that order; junction bases with no gene match: 3. Germline lookup yields CDR1 SGHRS and CDR2 YFSETQ. The CDR3 length is 15 residues.

The rearrangement links TRBV7-9 to TRBJ2-5; the D is unclear. Trimming shortened V by 5 bases and J by 4 bases, and 20 bases separated the two germline ends. The germline gives CDR1 SEHNR, CDR2 FQNEAQ (reference sequence). This CDR3 region has 16 residues. This chain's CDR3 is CASSVPGLSKLETQYF. In DNA, the CDR3 is TGTGCCAGCAGCGTCCCGGGCCTATCTAAGTTAGAGACCCAGTACTTC.

The rearrangement uses TRBV5-6 and TRBJ2-5; the match to TRBD2 covers 7 bases. Germline loops: CDR1 SGHDT, CDR2 YYEEEE. The CDR3 totals 17 residues. J gave up 0 bases and V 7 bases, and 15 bases lay outside the gene matches. The DNA for the CDR3 is TGTGCCAGCCCTACGGGGGGTAGGCTAGCGGACCAAGAGACCCAGTACTTC. This sequence encodes CASPTGGRLADQETQYF.

The chain recombines TRBV10-1 with TRBJ1-2, with TRBD1 identical over 7 bases. J gave up 0 bases and V 11 bases, and 12 bases lay outside the gene matches. Germline V CDR1 and CDR2: WNHNN, SYGVQD (reference sequence). CDR3 size: 15 residues. This chain's CDR3 is CAGTPGTATNYGYTF. The CDR3 DNA reads as TGCGCCGGAACTCCCGGGACAGCGACTAACTATGGCTACACCTTC.

The chain links TRBV30 to TRBJ2-5; the D gene is possibly TRBD2 (5 bases). CDR1 and CDR2 from the germline V gene are GTSNPN and SVGIG (reference sequence). V dropped 2 bases and J dropped 3 bases, with 13 bases sitting between them. This CDR3 is built from 14 residues. The DNA for the CDR3 is TGTGCCTGGAGTTCGACGGGGAGCAAAGAGACCCAGTACTTC. It encodes CAWSSTGSKETQYF.

This chain joins TRBV7-2 and TRBJ2-2; D ambiguous. In germline, CDR1 is SGHTA, CDR2 FQGNSA. Trimming shortened V by 3 bases and J by 10 bases, and 15 bases separated the two germline ends. This CDR3 is 14 amino acids long. The CDR3 spells CASSFGLVATELFF. CDR3 coding DNA: TGTGCCAGCAGCTTCGGGCTTGTGGCCACGGAGCTGTTTTTT. Using reference TRBV7-2 and TRBJ2-2 for the parts outside the CDR3, the full variable domain is GAGVSQSPSNKVTEKGKDVELRCDPISGHTALYWYRQSLGQGLEFLIYFQGNSAPDKSGLPSDRFSAERTGGSVSTLTIQRTQQEDSAVYLCASSFGLVATELFFGEGSRLTVL.

With regard to this clone: This sample also contains other DNA sequences that code for the same CDR3. The V call is TRBV5-1, the J call TRBJ2-5; 10 bases agree with TRBD2. This CDR3 has 16 amino acids. The V and J ends lost 1 base and 2 bases, in that order; junction bases with no gene match: 5. Germline values: CDR1 SGHRS, CDR2 YFSETQ. CDR3 region: CASSLSVAGGQETQYF. Written as DNA, the CDR3 is TGCGCCAGCAGCTTGTCGGTAGCGGGGGGACAAGAGACCCAGTACTTC.

V is TRBV27 and J is TRBJ1-2, with D possibly matching TRBD1 (6 bases). Trimming took 3 bases from V and 8 from J, leaving 10 bases between them. Per the germline V gene, CDR1 is MNHEY and CDR2 is SMNVEV (reference sequence). The CDR3 consists of 12 residues. This CDR3 reads CASSLSGAGYTF. For the CDR3, the DNA is TGTGCCAGCAGTTTGTCAGGGGCCGGCTACACCTTC.

This chain joins TRBV7-3 and TRBJ2-5; D assignment may be TRBD1 or TRBD2 (5 bases each). Germline V gene data show CDR1 as SGHTA and CDR2 as FQGTGA. With 1 base removed from V and 9 bases from J, the gap between germline ends came to 12 bases. The CDR3 is made up of 13 amino acids. The CDR3 region is CASSLSGLGAQYF. The CDR3 bases are TGTGCCAGCAGCTTAAGCGGGTTGGGGGCCCAGTACTTC.

The chain combines TRBV6-5 with TRBJ1-6; D ambiguous. Trimming left V 8 bases short and J 5 bases short, with 16 bases between. The germline CDR1 and CDR2 sequences are MNHEY and SVGAGI. This CDR3 has 15 amino acids. The CDR3 DNA reads TGTGCCAGCTCGGTGGAGATTGAAAATAATTCACCCCTCCACTTT. Translation gives CASSVEIENNSPLHF.

Only a few counts were recorded for this clone. This chain links TRBV2 with TRBJ2-1; no firm D call. The CDR3 is 15 residues long. Deletions cut 2 bases from V and 4 bases from J, with 12 bases between. Germline CDR1 reads SNHLY; CDR2 reads FYNNEI. The CDR3 sequence is CASSEPGWVYNEQFF. For the CDR3, the DNA is TGTGCCAGCAGTGAACCTGGGTGGGTATACAATGAGCAGTTCTTC.